Below, 27 T cell receptor beta chains from the same sample are listed, as sequenced in a study of T cell repertoires in cytomegalovirus infection. TCRdb independently ran MiXCR on the reads; one entry per CDR3 protein. This table holds hundreds of thousands of distinct CDR3 sequences, about 17% found once. Sample: PBMCs. These receptors were collected from a human donor in good health (CMV status not recorded). Some clones in this sample may be carry-over from other donors' samples.

This clonotype came up many times. This chain uses TRBV19 with TRBJ2-1; 7 bases align to TRBD2. The CDR3 has 16 residues. V shed 2 bases and J 5 bases; nucleotides not matched to a gene: 9. Germline CDR1 and CDR2: LNHDA and SQIVND (reference sequence). The CDR3 DNA is TGTGCCAGTAGTATATCGACGGGGACTACCGACAATGAGCAGTTCTTC. Protein sequence: CASSISTGTTDNEQFF.

This clonotype was counted once. V is TRBV3-1 and J is TRBJ1-1; TRBD1 might be the D (6 bases). This CDR3 is 14 amino acids long. The V and J ends lost 4 bases and 2 bases respectively, with 11 bases between them. Per the germline V gene, CDR1 is LGHDT and CDR2 is YNNKEL (reference sequence). CDR3 loop: CASSPGTTNTEAFF. DNA of the CDR3: TGTGCCAGCAGCCCCGGGACAACTAACACTGAAGCTTTCTTT.

The table lists this clonotype with many counts. The J gene is TRBJ2-7, the V gene TRBV28; D might be TRBD2 (5 bases). The V gene's germline CDR1 is MDHEN and CDR2 SYDVKM. The CDR3 totals 14 residues. Trimming shortened V by 2 bases and J by 2 bases, and 10 bases separated the two germline ends. The CDR3 sequence is CASSLLLAPYEQYF. The CDR3 bases are TGTGCCAGCAGTTTACTCCTAGCCCCCTACGAGCAGTACTTC.

The genes are TRBV6-1 and TRBJ2-7; D is perhaps TRBD1 (6 bases). V gave up 6 bases and J gave up 2 bases, with 11 bases separating them. Germline values: CDR1 MNHNS, CDR2 SASEGT. The CDR3 contains 13 residues. The DNA of the CDR3 is TGTGCCAGCAGAGAACAGGGACCCTACGAGCAGTACTTC. It is translated as CASREQGPYEQYF.

This clonotype has a handful of counts. This chain uses TRBV6-5 with TRBJ1-2; a possible D gene is TRBD1 (5 bases). V lost 6 bases and J 7 bases, leaving 18 bases between the germline ends. The CDR3 is 14 residues long. The germline CDR1 and CDR2 sequences are MNHEY and SVGAGI. The CDR3 spells CASSPGTGRAGYTF. DNA of the CDR3: TGTGCCAGCAGCCCCGGGACCGGCCGAGCTGGCTACACCTTC.

The chain uses TRBV20-1 and TRBJ2-5; 7 nucleotides agree with TRBD1. The ends lost 8 bases at V and 2 bases at J; junction bases unmatched: 11. The germline V gene has CDR1 DFQATT and CDR2 SNEGSKA (reference sequence). CDR3 length equals 14 residues. The CDR3 coding sequence is TGCAGTTCTCCCGGGACAGTAAATCAAGAGACCCAGTACTTC. It translates to CSSPGTVNQETQYF.

The chain links TRBV18 to TRBJ2-5; tentative D call: TRBD1 (6 bases). This CDR3 region has 15 residues. With 1 base removed from V and 5 bases from J, the gap between germline ends came to 14 bases. The germline gives CDR1 KGHSH, CDR2 LQKENI. Written as DNA, the CDR3 is TGTGCCAGCTCACCACAACAGGGTAGAGAGGAGACCCAGTACTTC. It specifies CASSPQQGREETQYF.

The J gene is TRBJ1-2, the V gene TRBV4-3; D unclear. V was trimmed by 3 bases and J by 4 bases, leaving 15 bases between them. CDR1 and CDR2 (germline): LGHNA, YSLEER. The length of the CDR3 is 15 residues. The CDR3 protein is CASSQRLEDGYGYTF. The CDR3 coding sequence is TGCGCCAGCAGCCAGCGCCTAGAAGACGGCTATGGCTACACCTTC.

At least ten counts were recorded for this clonotype. The chain carries TRBV4-2 and TRBJ2-3, with D possibly TRBD1 on 5 matching bases. The CDR3 consists of 15 residues. Germline CDR1 and CDR2: LGHNA and YNFKEQ. Trimming removed 1 base from V and 0 bases from J, with 8 bases in between. CDR3 in amino acids: CASSQGQTSTDTQYF. CDR3 nucleotides: TGTGCCAGCAGCCAAGGACAGACTAGCACAGATACGCAGTATTTT.

This clonotype showed up many times. The chain combines TRBV7-2 with TRBJ2-1; D is undetermined. Germline V gene sequence: CDR1 SGHTA, CDR2 FQGNSA. This CDR3 contains 16 residues. V lost 4 bases and J lost 1, with 14 bases in between. CDR3 sequence: CASSSRQSQSYNEQFF. The DNA for the CDR3 is TGTGCCAGCAGCTCCAGGCAGAGCCAATCCTACAATGAGCAGTTCTTC.

This clonotype was picked up a small number of times. The genes are TRBV19 and TRBJ1-1, with 7 nucleotides matching TRBD1. The CDR3 length is 15 residues. V dropped 2 bases and J dropped 1; count of bases not matched to a gene: 4. Germline loops: CDR1 LNHDA, CDR2 SQIVND (reference sequence). The CDR3 region has the DNA TGTGCCAGTAGTATATCGCACAGGGGGAACACTGAAGCTTTCTTT. It codes for CASSISHRGNTEAFF.

The chain employs TRBV5-1 and TRBJ2-5; possibly TRBD2 for D (6 bases). V gave up 0 bases and J gave up 5 bases, with 17 bases separating them. The CDR3 totals 16 residues. Germline V gives CDR1 SGHRS, CDR2 YFSETQ. CDR3 amino acids: CASSLGGAYQSETQYF. The CDR3 DNA is TGCGCCAGCAGCTTGGGCGGGGCCTACCAATCGGAGACCCAGTACTTC. The complete variable domain, with remaining parts taken from reference TRBV5-1 and TRBJ2-5, reads KAGVTQTPRYLIKTRGQQVTLSCSPISGHRSVSWYQQTPGQGLQFLFEYFSETQRNKGNFPGRFSGRQFSNSRSEMNVSTLELGDSALYLCASSLGGAYQSETQYFGPGTRLLVL.

This clonotype was seen repeatedly, ten times or more. The rearrangement uses TRBV7-2 and TRBJ1-1; D is undetermined. The CDR3 covers 14 residues. The V and J ends lost 7 bases and 2 bases respectively, with 14 bases between them. Germline CDR1 and CDR2: SGHTA and FQGNSA. The CDR3 bases are TGTGCCAGCAAACGGGGTGGGGAAAACACTGAAGCTTTCTTT. Translation gives CASKRGGENTEAFF.

This clonotype appeared many times. The J gene is TRBJ1-1, the V gene TRBV27; 8 nucleotides align to TRBD1. Trimming took 5 bases from V and 1 from J; bases not matched to a gene: 12. The CDR3 contains 17 residues. Germline-derived CDR1 and CDR2 are MNHEY and SMNVEV (reference sequence). The CDR3 protein is CASSPLGQGGRNTEAFF. The CDR3 bases are TGTGCCAGCAGTCCCCTAGGACAGGGTGGCCGGAACACTGAAGCTTTCTTT.

This clonotype was counted at least ten times. Here the CDR3 DNA reads TGTGCCAGCAGTTTACGGGGGCTCGACAATGAGCAGTTCTTC. Translating it yields CASSLRGLDNEQFF. The V and J genes are TRBV27 and TRBJ2-1; perhaps D is TRBD1 or TRBD2 (6 bases each). Germline-derived CDR1 and CDR2 are MNHEY and SMNVEV (reference sequence). Trimming left V 2 bases short and J 5 bases short, with 10 bases between. This CDR3 contains 14 residues.

This clonotype was counted only a few times. For the CDR3, the DNA is TGCAGTGCTAGAGGCCTTCCGACAGGGGTTAATTCACCCCTCCACTTT. Translating gives CSARGLPTGVNSPLHF. The chain employs TRBV20-1 and TRBJ1-6; 8 bases match TRBD1. The CDR3 has 16 amino acids. Germline values: CDR1 DFQATT, CDR2 SNEGSKA (reference sequence). V was clipped by 1 base and J by 6 bases; unmatched bases: 8.

V gene TRBV6-6 combines with J gene TRBJ1-5; no clear D gene. Between the trimmed V and J ends, which lost 5 bases and 5 bases, there was a span of 19 bases. The CDR3 contains 16 residues. CDR1 and CDR2 from the germline V gene are MNHNY and SVGAGI (reference sequence). CDR3 sequence reads: CASSASRRELDQPQHF. DNA for the CDR3: TGTGCCAGCAGTGCCTCCCGGAGGGAATTGGATCAGCCCCAGCATTTT.

In its sample, this clonotype was seen a few times. This chain joins TRBV7-6 and TRBJ2-2, with 10 bases matching TRBD1. V trimming: 0 bases; J trimming: 4 bases; junction bases outside the gene matches: 5. The CDR3 is made up of 17 amino acids. The germline V gene encodes CDR1 SGHVS and CDR2 FNYEAQ. For the CDR3, the DNA is TGTGCCAGCAGCTTAGCCAGACAGGGGGCTACCACCGGGGAGCTGTTTTTT. Amino acids: CASSLARQGATTGELFF.

This clonotype was seen just once. The V and J genes are TRBV11-2 and TRBJ1-4; TRBD1 might be the D (5 bases). The CDR3 sequence is 13 residues long. The V gene's germline CDR1 is SGHAT and CDR2 FQNNGV. Deletions cut 5 bases from V and 8 bases from J, with 12 bases between. The CDR3 is CASSQVGVEKLFF. The CDR3 region has the DNA TGTGCCAGCAGCCAGGTGGGGGTGGAAAAACTGTTTTTT.

The chain carries TRBV24-1 and TRBJ2-1; weak D call: TRBD1 (5 bases). CDR1 and CDR2 (germline): KGHDR, SFDVKD. V shed 7 bases and J shed 8 bases, with 11 bases lying between them. This CDR3 has 12 residues. DNA for the CDR3: TGTGCCACCAGCTCCGCAGGGTATGAGCAGTTCTTC. Translated: CATSSAGYEQFF.

A few counts support this clonotype. V usage is TRBV7-2 and J usage is TRBJ2-2; no firm D call. The V gene's germline CDR1 is SGHTA and CDR2 FQGNSA. The CDR3 extends over 15 amino acids. V lost 2 bases and J 0 bases, leaving 7 bases between the germline ends. This CDR3 is CASSLYVANTGELFF. CDR3 coding DNA: TGTGCCAGCAGCTTATATGTTGCGAACACCGGGGAGCTGTTTTTT.

This sequence joins TRBV20-1 and TRBJ1-1, with D tentatively TRBD1 (5 bases). V shed 1 base and J shed 0 bases, with 12 bases lying between them. Looked up from germline, CDR1 is DFQATT and CDR2 is SNEGSKA (reference sequence). The CDR3 loop spans 15 amino acids. The CDR3 protein is CSARGGRVMNTEAFF. CDR3 nucleotide sequence: TGCAGTGCTAGAGGGGGGAGGGTCATGAACACTGAAGCTTTCTTT.

The chain combines TRBV11-2 with TRBJ2-3; 10 bases align to TRBD2. Germline CDR1 and CDR2: SGHAT and FQNNGV. Trimming took 6 bases from V and 6 from J; bases not matched to a gene: 6. CDR3 length: 14 residues. Written as DNA, the CDR3 is TGTGCCAGCAGGGCCCCAGCGGGGGGGGATACGCAGTATTTT. Its translation: CASRAPAGGDTQYF.

This clonotype has just a few counts. The V call is TRBV6-6, the J call TRBJ2-3; the D gene is possibly TRBD1 (5 bases). Trimming took 4 bases from V and 5 from J, leaving 10 bases between them. Germline-derived CDR1 and CDR2 are MNHNY and SVGAGI (reference sequence). The CDR3 loop spans 13 amino acids. The DNA of the CDR3 is TGTGCCAGCAGTTCCCCCCAGGGAGATACGCAGTATTTT. This gives the protein CASSSPQGDTQYF.

This clonotype has just a few counts. This sequence joins TRBV10-3 and TRBJ2-1, with D perhaps matching TRBD1 (6 bases). Trimming pared 4 bases from V and 5 bases from J, leaving 12 bases between. Looked up from germline, CDR1 is ENHRY and CDR2 is SYGVKD. The CDR3 runs 14 residues. CDR3 loop: CAISVRDTDNEQFF. CDR3 sequence (DNA): TGTGCCATCAGTGTCCGGGACACAGACAATGAGCAGTTCTTC.

This clonotype was detected a few times. The V call is TRBV20-1, the J call TRBJ2-1; 10 bases fit TRBD2. The V gene's germline CDR1 is DFQATT and CDR2 SNEGSKA (reference sequence). The CDR3 has 15 amino acids. The V gene end was trimmed by 6 bases and the J gene end by 4 bases; junction bases not matched to a gene: 9. The CDR3 sequence: CSAPPRTSGYNEQFF. CDR3 nucleotide sequence: TGCAGTGCCCCTCCCCGGACTAGCGGATACAATGAGCAGTTCTTC.

This clonotype was counted only a few times. The chain carries TRBV7-9 and TRBJ2-5; D tentatively fits TRBD1 or TRBD2 (5 bases each). The CDR3 runs to 16 residues. The germline V gene encodes CDR1 SEHNR and CDR2 FQNEAQ (reference sequence). The V end lost 2 bases, the J end lost 3 bases, and 16 bases lay between the germline ends. The CDR3 nucleotides are TGTGCCAGCAGCTTATTTGGTTACGGGGCCGAAGAGACCCAGTACTTC. Its protein is CASSLFGYGAEETQYF.